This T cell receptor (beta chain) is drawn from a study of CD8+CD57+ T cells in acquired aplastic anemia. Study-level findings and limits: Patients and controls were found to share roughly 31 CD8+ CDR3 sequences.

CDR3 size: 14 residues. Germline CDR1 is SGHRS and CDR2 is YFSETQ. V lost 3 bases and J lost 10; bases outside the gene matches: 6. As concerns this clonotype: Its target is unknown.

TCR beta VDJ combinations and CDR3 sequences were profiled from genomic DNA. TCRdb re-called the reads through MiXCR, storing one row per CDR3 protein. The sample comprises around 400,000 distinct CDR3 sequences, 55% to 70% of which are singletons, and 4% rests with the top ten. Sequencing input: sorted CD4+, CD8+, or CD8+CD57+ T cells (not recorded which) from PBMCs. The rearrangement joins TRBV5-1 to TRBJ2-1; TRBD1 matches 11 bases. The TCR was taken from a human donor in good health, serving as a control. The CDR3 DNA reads TGCGCCAGCAGCTGGACAGGGGGCGATTCCGAGCAGTTCTTC. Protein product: CASSWTGGDSEQFF.